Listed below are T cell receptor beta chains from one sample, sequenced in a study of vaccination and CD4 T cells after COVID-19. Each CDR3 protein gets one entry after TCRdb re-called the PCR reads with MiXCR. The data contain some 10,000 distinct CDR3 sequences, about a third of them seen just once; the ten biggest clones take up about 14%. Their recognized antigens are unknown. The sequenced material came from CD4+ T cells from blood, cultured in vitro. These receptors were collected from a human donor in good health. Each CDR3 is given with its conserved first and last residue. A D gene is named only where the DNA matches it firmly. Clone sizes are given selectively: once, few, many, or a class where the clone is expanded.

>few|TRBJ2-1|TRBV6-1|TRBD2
TGTGCCAGCAGTGAGACCGGGACTAGCGGCTACAATGAGCAGTTCTTC
CASSETGTSGYNEQFF
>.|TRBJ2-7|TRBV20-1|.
TGCAGTGCTAGAGCCGGGGACTCGCATACCTACGAGCAGTACTTC
CSARAGDSHTYEQYF
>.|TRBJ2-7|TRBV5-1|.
TGCGCCAGCAGATTAGACCAGTACGAGCAGTACTTC
CASRLDQYEQYF
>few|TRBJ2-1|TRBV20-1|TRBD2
TGCAGTGCTTGGGGGCTAGCGGGAGAACACGCCTACAATGAGCAGTTCTTC
CSAWGLAGEHAYNEQFF
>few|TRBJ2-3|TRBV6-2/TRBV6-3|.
TGTGCCAGCAGTTACAGCTTGGGAAATACGCAGTATTTT
CASSYSLGNTQYF
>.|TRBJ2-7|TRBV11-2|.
TGTGCCAGCAGCCCAGCGGGTTGGGGCTACGAGCAGTACTTC
CASSPAGWGYEQYF
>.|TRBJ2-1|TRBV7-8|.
TGTGCCAGCAGCTTACTTTCCTTTCGCGGGTTTAACAATGAGCAGTTCTTC
CASSLLSFRGFNNEQFF
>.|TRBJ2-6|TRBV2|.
TGTGCCAGCAGTGCCCGGCCTGGGGCCAACGTCCTGACTTTC
CASSARPGANVLTF
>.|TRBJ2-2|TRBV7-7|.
TGTGCTAGCAGCGCGGTCCTTGGGCCTACCGGGGAGCTGTTTTTT
CASSAVLGPTGELFF
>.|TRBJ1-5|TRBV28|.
TGTGCCAGCAGTCTCGGGGAGGGGAGGGGCAATCAGCCCCAGCATTTT
CASSLGEGRGNQPQHF
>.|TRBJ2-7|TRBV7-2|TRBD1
TGTGCCAGCAGCTGGATACTCCTCGGGACAGGGACCTACGAGCAGTACTTC
CASSWILLGTGTYEQYF
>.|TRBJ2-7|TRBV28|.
TGTGCCAGCAGCCCGGTCCTGCAGGGCTACGAGCAGTACTTC
CASSPVLQGYEQYF
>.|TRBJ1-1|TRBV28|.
TGTGCCAGCGGATTTACAGCGAACACTGAAGCTTTCTTT
CASGFTANTEAFF
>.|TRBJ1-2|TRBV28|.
TGTGCCAGCAGTTTACTGATTAACTATGGCTACACCTTC
CASSLLINYGYTF
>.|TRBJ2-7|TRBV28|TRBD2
TGTGCCAGCAGTTTATTACTAGCGGGGCGTGGGAGCTCCTACGAGCAGTACTTC
CASSLLLAGRGSSYEQYF
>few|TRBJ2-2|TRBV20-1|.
TGCAGTGCTAGACAGGTTGCGAACACCGGGGAGCTGTTTTTT
CSARQVANTGELFF
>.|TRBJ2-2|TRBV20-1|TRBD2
TGCAGTGCTAGAGACCCACTAGCGGGAGTCGGCACCGGGGAGCTGTTTTTT
CSARDPLAGVGTGELFF
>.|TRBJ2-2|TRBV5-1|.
TGCGCCAGCAGTGATGGAGGAGTAGACACCGGGGAGCTGTTTTTT
CASSDGGVDTGELFF
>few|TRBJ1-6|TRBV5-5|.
TGTGCCAGCAGCTTGGTTCGGAATTCACCCCTCCACTTT
CASSLVRNSPLHF
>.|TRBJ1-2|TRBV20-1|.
TGCAGTGCTAGAGGGGGGACGGGCTACACCTTC
CSARGGTGYTF
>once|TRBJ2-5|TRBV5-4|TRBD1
TGTGCCAGCAGCTTGGGACAGGGGGGAGAGACCCAGTACTTC
CASSLGQGGETQYF
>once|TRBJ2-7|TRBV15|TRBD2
TGTGCCACCAGGCGGACTAGCGGGACCCTATTATCCTACGAGCAGTACTTC
CATRRTSGTLLSYEQYF
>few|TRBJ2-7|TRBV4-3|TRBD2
TGCGCCAGCAGCCAAGGGGCGGCGGGAGGTACCTACGAGCAGTACTTC
CASSQGAAGGTYEQYF
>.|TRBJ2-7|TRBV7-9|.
TGTGCCAGCAGCTTAGCGAACTTCCACGAGCAGTACTTC
CASSLANFHEQYF
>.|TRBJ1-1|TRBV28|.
TGTGCCAGCCTTCTGCCCACAGTTAACACTGAAGCTTTCTTT
CASLLPTVNTEAFF
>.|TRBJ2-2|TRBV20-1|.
TGCAGTGCTAGAATATGGGGAAACACCGGGGAGCTGTTTTTT
CSARIWGNTGELFF
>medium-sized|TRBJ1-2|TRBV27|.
TGTGCCAGCAGTTTAGGGGGCTATCCCTATGGCTACACCTTC
CASSLGGYPYGYTF
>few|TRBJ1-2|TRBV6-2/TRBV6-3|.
TGTGCCAGCACCCCCGGTAGGGACGGACAGATCTATGGCTACACCTTC
CASTPGRDGQIYGYTF
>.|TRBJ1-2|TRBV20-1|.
TGCAGTGCTAGAGATCATCGGGGGAGCTACTATGGCTACACCTTC
CSARDHRGSYYGYTF
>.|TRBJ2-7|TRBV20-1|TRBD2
TGCAGTGCCGTCCCTAGCGGGACCTACGAGCAGTACTTC
CSAVPSGTYEQYF
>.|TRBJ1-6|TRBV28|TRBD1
TGTGCCAGCAGTTCCGGGACAGGGTCTAATTCACCCCTCCACTTT
CASSSGTGSNSPLHF
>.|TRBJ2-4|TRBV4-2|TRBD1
TGTGCCAGCAGCCAAGGGACAGGCACGAACATTCAGTACTTC
CASSQGTGTNIQYF
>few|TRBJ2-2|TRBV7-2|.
TGTGCCAGCAGCCCTCGCTGGTTGGAAACCGGGGAGCTGTTTTTT
CASSPRWLETGELFF
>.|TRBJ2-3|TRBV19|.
TGTGCCAGTAGTATGTTGTCGGCAGATACGCAGTATTTT
CASSMLSADTQYF
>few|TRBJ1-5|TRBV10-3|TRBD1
TGTGCCATCAGTGAGTGGGGGACAGGGGATCAGCCCCAGCATTTT
CAISEWGTGDQPQHF
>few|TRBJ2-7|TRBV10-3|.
TGTGCCATCAATTTCGATCACGGTGCCTACGAGCAGTACTTC
CAINFDHGAYEQYF
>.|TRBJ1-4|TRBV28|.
TGTGCCAGCAGGGCGGGGGGGGCCGCTCCTAATTTT
CASRAGGAAPNF
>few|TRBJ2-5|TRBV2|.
TGTGCCAGCAGTGAAGAGAGGGGTCGGTCGGAGACCCAGTACTTC
CASSEERGRSETQYF
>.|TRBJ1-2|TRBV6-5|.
TGTGCCAGCAGTTACGGTGGCGCCTCTAACTATGGCTACACCTTC
CASSYGGASNYGYTF
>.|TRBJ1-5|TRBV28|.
TGTGCCAGCAGTCCCCTCGATCTTTATAGCAATCAGCCCCAGCATTTT
CASSPLDLYSNQPQHF
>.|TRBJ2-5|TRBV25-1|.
TGTGCCAGCAGTGAGCTCAAGGATACATTACAAGAGACCCAGTACTTC
CASSELKDTLQETQYF
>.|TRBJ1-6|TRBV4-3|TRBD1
TGCGCCAGCAGCCTTGGGACAGCGAATTCACCCCTCCACTTT
CASSLGTANSPLHF
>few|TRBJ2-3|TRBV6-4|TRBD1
TGTGCCAGCAGTGGGACAGGGGGCGCAGATACGCAGTATTTT
CASSGTGGADTQYF
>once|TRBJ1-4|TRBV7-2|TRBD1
TGTGCCAGCAGCTCACAGGGGAGGCCCAATGAAAAACTGTTTTTT
CASSSQGRPNEKLFF
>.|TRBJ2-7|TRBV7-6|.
TGTGCCAGCAGCTTGGGAACTCGGGACTCACACTACGAGCAGTACTTC
CASSLGTRDSHYEQYF
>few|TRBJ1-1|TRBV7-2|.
TGTGCCAGCAGCTCTAAACCAGGGGACACTGAAGCTTTCTTT
CASSSKPGDTEAFF
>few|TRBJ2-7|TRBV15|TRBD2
TGTGCCACCAGCCCCCTAGCGGGGGGCATCTACGAGCAGTACTTC
CATSPLAGGIYEQYF
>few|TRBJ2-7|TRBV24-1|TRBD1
TGTGCCACCAGTGATACGGGACAGGGTTACGAGCAGTACTTC
CATSDTGQGYEQYF
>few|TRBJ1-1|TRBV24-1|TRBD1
TGTGCGACGAGGGACAGGGGTTTAATGAACACTGAAGCTTTCTTT
CATRDRGLMNTEAFF
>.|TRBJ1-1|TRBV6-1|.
TGTGCCAGCAGACATTATCAGGGGAAGACTGAAGCTTTCTTT
CASRHYQGKTEAFF
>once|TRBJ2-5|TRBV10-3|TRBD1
TGTGCCATCAGTGTCAACAGGGGAGAGACCCAGTACTTC
CAISVNRGETQYF
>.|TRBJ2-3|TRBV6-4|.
TGTGCCAGCAGTGCCCGCCCTCCCCCATTCACAGATACGCAGTATTTT
CASSARPPPFTDTQYF
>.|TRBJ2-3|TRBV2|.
TGTGCCAGCAGTGGCGAGGGGCGAGAAGATACGCAGTATTTT
CASSGEGREDTQYF
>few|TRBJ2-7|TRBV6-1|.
TGTGCCAGCAGCCGCGGAGACACTGCCTCCTACGAGCAGTACTTC
CASSRGDTASYEQYF